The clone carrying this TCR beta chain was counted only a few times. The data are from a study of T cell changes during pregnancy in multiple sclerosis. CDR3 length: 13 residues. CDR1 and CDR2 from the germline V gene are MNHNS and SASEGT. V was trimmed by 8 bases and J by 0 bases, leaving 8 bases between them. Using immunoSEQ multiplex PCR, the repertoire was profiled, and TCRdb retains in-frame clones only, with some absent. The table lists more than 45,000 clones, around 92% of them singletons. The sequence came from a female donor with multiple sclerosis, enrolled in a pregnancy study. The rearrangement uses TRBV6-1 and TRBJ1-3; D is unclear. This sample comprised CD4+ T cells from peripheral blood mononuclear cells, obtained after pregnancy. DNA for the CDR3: TGTGCCAGCTCCTCGGTCTCTGGAAACACCATATATTTT. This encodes CASSSVSGNTIYF.